This T cell receptor beta chain was recovered during a study of PD-1 blockade in classical Hodgkin lymphoma. Study-wide results and limits: Diminished baseline TCR diversity has been reported in newly diagnosed patients relative to healthy donors.

Germline V CDR1 and CDR2: SNHLY, FYNNEI. Between the trimmed V and J ends, which lost 2 bases and 4 bases, there was a span of 8 bases. This CDR3 region has 13 residues. In the case of this clone: The antigen is undetermined.

Assay used: immunoSEQ multiplex PCR; TCRdb lists only in-frame clones, some missing. The table lists about 86,000 clones, 89% of them singletons. With no exception, relapse followed autologous stem cell transplantation in all patients, and brentuximab vedotin exposure varied. The sample was peripheral blood mononuclear cells (PBMCs), taken at baseline. This clonotype originated in a human donor with classical Hodgkin lymphoma. The chain is built from TRBV2 and TRBJ1-1; D remains unclear. CDR3 coding DNA: TGTGCCAGCAGTGAAAACGGGCTCACTGAAGCTTTCTTT. Its translation is CASSENGLTEAFF.